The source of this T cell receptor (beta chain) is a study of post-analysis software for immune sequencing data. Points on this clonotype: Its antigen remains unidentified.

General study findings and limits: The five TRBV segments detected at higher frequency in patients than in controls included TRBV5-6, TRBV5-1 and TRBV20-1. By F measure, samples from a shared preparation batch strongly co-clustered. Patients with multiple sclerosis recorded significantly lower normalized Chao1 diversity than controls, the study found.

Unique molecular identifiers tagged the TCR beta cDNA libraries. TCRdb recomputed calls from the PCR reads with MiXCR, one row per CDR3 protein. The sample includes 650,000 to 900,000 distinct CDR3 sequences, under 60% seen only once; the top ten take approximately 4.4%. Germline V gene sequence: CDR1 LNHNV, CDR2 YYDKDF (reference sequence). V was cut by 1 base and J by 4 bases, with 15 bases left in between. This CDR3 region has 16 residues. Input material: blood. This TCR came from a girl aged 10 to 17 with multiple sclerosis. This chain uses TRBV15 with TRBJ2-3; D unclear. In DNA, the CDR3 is TGTGCCACCAGCAGAGGTCAGACGGCCGGCTCAGATACGCAGTATTTT. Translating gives CATSRGQTAGSDTQYF.